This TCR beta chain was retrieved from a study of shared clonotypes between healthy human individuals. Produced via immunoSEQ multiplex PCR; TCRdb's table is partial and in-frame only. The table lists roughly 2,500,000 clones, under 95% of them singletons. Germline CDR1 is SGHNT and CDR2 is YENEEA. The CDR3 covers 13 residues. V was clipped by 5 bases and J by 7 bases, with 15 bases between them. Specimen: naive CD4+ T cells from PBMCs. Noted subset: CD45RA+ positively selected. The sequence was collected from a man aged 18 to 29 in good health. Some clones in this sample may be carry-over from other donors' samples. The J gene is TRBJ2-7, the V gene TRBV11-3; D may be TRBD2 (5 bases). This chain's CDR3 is CASSETPGREQYF. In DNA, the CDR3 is TGTGCCAGCAGCGAAACCCCGGGAAGGGAGCAGTACTTC.